The present T cell receptor (beta chain) was sequenced within a study of blood T cell repertoires in COVID-19. Method: immunoSEQ multiplex PCR; TCRdb's copy keeps in-frame clones and lacks some. The sample carries about 160,000 clones, approximately 87% recorded once. Germline V gene lookup returns CDR1 MDHEN and CDR2 SYDVKM. The length of the CDR3 is 13 residues. Between the trimmed V and J ends, which lost 10 bases and 1 base, there was a span of 13 bases. The source material was peripheral blood. The receptor was derived from a woman in her seventies with COVID-19, enrolled during active disease. The chain uses TRBV28 and TRBJ1-2, with unresolved D. The CDR3 here is CATTFGFNYGYTF. The DNA for the CDR3 is TGTGCCACCACCTTCGGGTTTAACTATGGCTACACCTTC.